These 29 T cell receptor beta chains originate from one sample sequenced in a study of regulatory dendritic cells for organ transplantation. CFSE-labeled sorted T cells met regulatory or mature dendritic cells for 4 to 6 days. Their recognized antigens are unknown. Method: immunoSEQ multiplex PCR; TCRdb's copy keeps in-frame clones and lacks some. Of 10,000 to 11,000 clones detected, approximately 80% appear once; the ten largest clones hold over 2%. The sequencing input was memory CD4+ T cells from blood cultured with dendritic cells. Subset noted: CD45RO+ memory T cells. The receptors come from a human donor in good health.

This clone appeared a few times. This chain joins TRBV19 and TRBJ1-3; perhaps TRBD1 as D (5 bases). With 3 bases removed from V and 4 bases from J, the gap between germline ends came to 10 bases. The CDR3 length is 14 residues. The germline V gene has CDR1 LNHDA and CDR2 SQIVND (reference sequence). CDR3 sequence (DNA): TGTGCCAGTAGTATTGTACAGGAGGGAAACACCATATATTTT. The encoded protein is CASSIVQEGNTIYF.

V usage is TRBV7-2 and J usage is TRBJ1-2; no clear D. V gave up 5 bases and J gave up 2 bases, with 15 bases separating them. The CDR3 runs 15 residues. From germline, CDR1 is SGHTA and CDR2 FQGNSA. The CDR3 spells CASSPVGSWNYGYTF. The CDR3 DNA sequence: TGTGCCAGCAGCCCGGTGGGGTCTTGGAACTATGGCTACACCTTC.

This clone was counted a few times. The chain links TRBV7-3 to TRBJ2-7; D remains ambiguous. Germline V gene sequence: CDR1 SGHTA, CDR2 FQGTGA. CDR3 length equals 13 residues. V gave up 5 bases and J gave up 6 bases, with 14 bases separating them. CDR3 sequence (DNA): TGTGCCAGCAGCCCACCTGTACACGTCGAGCAGTACTTC. Encoded protein: CASSPPVHVEQYF. The full variable domain, in which reference TRBV7-3 and TRBJ2-7 provide the parts outside the CDR3, is GAGVSQTPSNKVTEKGKYVELRCDPISGHTALYWYRQSLGQGPEFLIYFQGTGAADDSGLPNDRFFAVRPEGSVSTLKIQRTERGDSAVYLCASSPPVHVEQYFGPGTRLTVT.

This rearrangement joins TRBV4-2 to TRBJ2-1; D may match TRBD1 or TRBD2 (5 bases each). The CDR3 runs 15 residues. Germline V gene sequence: CDR1 LGHNA, CDR2 YNFKEQ. V was shortened by 6 bases and J by 2 bases, with 14 bases between the two germline ends. CDR3 sequence reads: CASSLNRGPYNEQFF. Here the CDR3 DNA reads TGTGCCAGCAGTCTAAACCGGGGCCCCTACAATGAGCAGTTCTTC.

This chain joins TRBV6-5 and TRBJ1-2, with 8 bases that match TRBD1. CDR3 length: 15 residues. The germline gives CDR1 MNHEY, CDR2 SVGAGI. With 5 bases clipped from V and 1 base from J, the junction kept 6 bases outside the gene matches. The CDR3 nucleotides read TGTGCCAGCAGTCCACAGGGGGACTTTAACTATGGCTACACCTTC. It yields the protein CASSPQGDFNYGYTF.

CDR3 region: CASRRRRGSSGRDYEQYF. CDR3 in DNA: TGTGCCAGCAGGAGAAGGAGGGGCTCTAGCGGGAGGGACTACGAGCAGTACTTC. V gene TRBV28 combines with J gene TRBJ2-7; 12 nucleotides agree with TRBD2. V dropped 6 bases and J dropped 3; count of bases not matched to a gene: 15. The CDR3 has 18 amino acids. Germline lookup yields CDR1 MDHEN and CDR2 SYDVKM.

This CDR3 is CASSLFLRTSSGNTIYF. In DNA, the CDR3 is TGTGCCAGCAGTTTATTTCTTCGTACAAGCTCTGGAAACACCATATATTTT. This chain joins TRBV28 and TRBJ1-3; D is uncertain. The CDR3 consists of 17 residues. CDR1 is MDHEN and CDR2 is SYDVKM in the germline V gene. Trimming removed 1 base from V and 0 bases from J, with 13 bases in between.

The V and J genes are TRBV5-6 and TRBJ2-3; D might be TRBD2 (6 bases). The ends were cut back, 4 bases at V and 3 bases at J, with 18 bases in the middle. Germline CDR1 SGHDT, CDR2 YYEEEE. There are 16 residues in the CDR3. In DNA, the CDR3 is TGTGCCAGCAGCGGGGAGGTGGGGCGACCGACAGATACGCAGTATTTT. It specifies CASSGEVGRPTDTQYF.

This clone came up a few times. The rearrangement uses TRBV4-2 and TRBJ2-3; possibly TRBD2 for D (5 bases). Trimming took off 0 bases at V and 6 bases at J, with 7 bases between the two ends. Looked up from germline, CDR1 is LGHNA and CDR2 is YNFKEQ. The CDR3 totals 13 residues. CDR3: CASSQDPGDTQYF. The CDR3 region has the DNA TGTGCCAGCAGCCAAGATCCGGGGGATACGCAGTATTTT.

The V call is TRBV4-1, the J call TRBJ2-7; 9 bases fit TRBD1. Germline CDR1 and CDR2: MGHRA and YSYEKL. This CDR3 region has 17 residues. With V trimmed by 0 bases and J by 6 bases, 12 bases remained unmatched. The CDR3 nucleotides read TGCGCCAGCAGCCAAGAGGTTACAGGGGGCTTTGGCTCCGAGCAGTACTTC. Amino acid sequence: CASSQEVTGGFGSEQYF.

This clone counts as medium-sized. V and J are TRBV5-4 and TRBJ1-2, with 9 bases fitting TRBD1. This CDR3 is built from 13 residues. Trimming took 5 bases from V and 5 from J; bases not matched to a gene: 4. The V gene's germline CDR1 is SGHNT and CDR2 YYREEE (reference sequence). The CDR3 sequence is CASRTGGTYGYTF. The CDR3 bases are TGTGCCAGCAGGACAGGGGGGACGTATGGCTACACCTTC.

The CDR3: CASSQQGARSGELFF. As DNA, the CDR3 is TGTGCCAGCAGCCAACAGGGGGCGCGGTCCGGGGAGCTGTTTTTT. V gene TRBV16 combines with J gene TRBJ2-2, with 8 bases that match TRBD1. CDR1 is KGHSY and CDR2 is FQNENV in the germline V gene. The CDR3 sequence is 15 residues long. V dropped 2 bases and J dropped 6; count of bases not matched to a gene: 5.

Points on this clone: Germline and junction disagree at one end, which may indicate a read error. The genes are TRBV19 and TRBJ1-2; TRBD1 aligns across 8 bases. This CDR3 comprises 13 residues. Per the germline V gene, CDR1 is LNHDA and CDR2 is SQIVND (reference sequence). The CDR3 spells CASSIGQGYGYTF. The CDR3 coding sequence is TGTGCCAGTAGCATAGGACAGGGCTATGGCTACACCTTC.

The chain couples TRBV6-5 to TRBJ1-1, with D uncertain. V lost 0 bases to trimming and J lost 9 bases, with 14 bases between them. CDR3 length: 14 amino acids. The germline CDR1 and CDR2 sequences are MNHEY and SVGAGI. CDR3 in DNA: TGTGCCAGCAGTTACTCGAGTAGGGAAGGGAAAGCTTTCTTT. Translated, it gives CASSYSSREGKAFF.

The V and J genes are TRBV5-4 and TRBJ1-2; no firm D call. Germline CDR1 is SGHNT and CDR2 is YYREEE (reference sequence). The CDR3 covers 13 residues. V gave up 4 bases and J gave up 6 bases, with 13 bases separating them. The CDR3: CASSPGLTNGYTF. DNA for the CDR3: TGTGCCAGCAGCCCAGGACTAACTAATGGCTACACCTTC.

The rearrangement joins TRBV7-3 to TRBJ2-3, with 8 bases lining up with TRBD2. This CDR3 comprises 15 residues. The V gene's germline CDR1 is SGHTA and CDR2 FQGTGA. Trimming at V came to 5 bases and at J to 2 bases, leaving 6 bases not matched to a gene. In nucleotides, the CDR3 is TGTGCCAGCAGCCCGGCGGGGGGTCACACAGATACGCAGTATTTT. Its protein is CASSPAGGHTDTQYF.

The genes are TRBV4-3 and TRBJ2-3; possibly TRBD2 for D (5 bases). The CDR3 spans 15 residues. V was trimmed by 0 bases and J by 3 bases, leaving 10 bases between them. CDR1 LGHNA and CDR2 YSLEER come from the germline V gene. CDR3 DNA: TGCGCCAGCAGCCAAGATATGAGGGCGACAGATACGCAGTATTTT. Translating it yields CASSQDMRATDTQYF.

The V call is TRBV25-1, the J call TRBJ2-3; 7 bases are a match to TRBD2. Germline V CDR1 and CDR2: MGHDK, SYGVNS. CDR3 size: 17 residues. Trimming removed 8 bases from V and 4 bases from J; junction bases left unmatched: 18. The CDR3 bases are TGTGCCAGCGTGAGCCAGGCCAGCGGGGAAGTCTCAGATACGCAGTATTTT. This sequence encodes CASVSQASGEVSDTQYF.

The V and J genes are TRBV6-6 and TRBJ1-1; 7 positions agree with TRBD1. Germline V gene data show CDR1 as MNHNY and CDR2 as SVGAGI (reference sequence). With V trimmed by 8 bases and J by 1 base, 10 bases remained unmatched. There are 15 residues in the CDR3. The CDR3 DNA reads TGTGCCAGCTTAAAGGGGGCGACATGGAACACTGAAGCTTTCTTT. It encodes CASLKGATWNTEAFF.

The rearrangement uses TRBV27 and TRBJ2-1, with 7 nucleotides matching TRBD1. The length of the CDR3 is 16 residues. Trimming took 6 bases from V and 0 from J; bases not matched to a gene: 8. The germline V gene encodes CDR1 MNHEY and CDR2 SMNVEV (reference sequence). The CDR3 loop is CASSRDRALSYNEQFF. The DNA for the CDR3 is TGTGCCAGCAGCAGAGACAGGGCGCTCTCCTACAATGAGCAGTTCTTC.

The chain links TRBV5-6 to TRBJ1-4; D not certain. From germline, CDR1 is SGHDT and CDR2 YYEEEE. V lost 1 base and J 8 bases, leaving 9 bases between the germline ends. This CDR3 spans 13 amino acids. The CDR3 spells CASSLKGSEKLFF. Here the CDR3 DNA reads TGTGCCAGCAGCTTGAAAGGGTCGGAAAAACTGTTTTTT.

The chain carries TRBV28 and TRBJ2-2; maybe TRBD1 (6 bases). V lost 7 bases and J lost 4, with 16 bases in between. CDR3 size: 15 residues. The germline CDR1 and CDR2 sequences are MDHEN and SYDVKM. DNA for the CDR3: TGTGCCAGCACCCTAGGGGGAACAGGCACCGGGGAGCTGTTTTTT. Translating it yields CASTLGGTGTGELFF.

The chain couples TRBV2 to TRBJ2-1; D is perhaps TRBD2 (6 bases). Germline V gene lookup returns CDR1 SNHLY and CDR2 FYNNEI. V lost 8 bases, J lost 15 bases, and 23 bases lay in between. The CDR3 has 13 residues. CDR3 sequence reads: CASLDVRGGQPFF. In DNA, the CDR3 is TGTGCCAGCCTCGACGTAAGGGGAGGTCAGCCGTTCTTC.

CDR3 sequence reads: CASSNGNSYNEQFF. DNA for the CDR3: TGCGCCAGCAGTAATGGGAATTCCTACAATGAGCAGTTCTTC. The V gene is TRBV5-1, the J gene TRBJ2-1; no clear D. Germline-derived CDR1 and CDR2 are SGHRS and YFSETQ. The CDR3 loop spans 14 amino acids. V was clipped by 5 bases and J by 1 base, with 10 bases between them.

This clone was counted only a few times. The chain links TRBV27 to TRBJ2-7; TRBD1 aligns across 9 bases. Unmatched junction bases numbered 8, after V lost 3 bases and J lost 2 bases. This CDR3 has 16 amino acids. Germline CDR1 MNHEY, CDR2 SMNVEV (reference sequence). CDR3 DNA sequence: TGTGCCAGCAGTTTTGTCCAGGGGACAGGGCCCTACGAGCAGTACTTC. Translated, it gives CASSFVQGTGPYEQYF.

The V and J genes are TRBV18 and TRBJ1-1, with D unclear. V dropped 9 bases and J dropped 2 bases, with 19 bases sitting between them. The CDR3 totals 15 residues. Looked up from germline, CDR1 is KGHSH and CDR2 is LQKENI. The CDR3 protein is CASNDQGGSNTEAFF. The CDR3, as DNA: TGTGCCAGTAACGATCAAGGAGGATCCAACACTGAAGCTTTCTTT. The full variable domain, with the rest looked up from reference TRBV18 and TRBJ1-1, is NAGVMQNPRHLVRRRGQEARLRCSPMKGHSHVYWYRQLPEEGLKFMVYLQKENIIDESGMPKERFSAEFPKEGPSILRIQQVVRGDSAAYFCASNDQGGSNTEAFFGQGTRLTVV.

V usage is TRBV7-9 and J usage is TRBJ1-2; perhaps TRBD1 as D (6 bases). The CDR3 has 15 residues. V dropped 7 bases and J dropped 6 bases, with 21 bases sitting between them. Germline CDR1 reads SEHNR; CDR2 reads FQNEAQ (reference sequence). The CDR3 region has the DNA TGTGCCAGCACCCCAAGTGGGGGCGAGGGCCATGGCTACACCTTC. Residues: CASTPSGGEGHGYTF.

The chain links TRBV7-2 to TRBJ2-1; the D gene is possibly TRBD1 (5 bases). The CDR3 is 13 amino acids. The germline V gene has CDR1 SGHTA and CDR2 FQGNSA. Trimming shortened V by 1 base and J by 13 bases, and 14 bases separated the two germline ends. CDR3 loop: CASSLDISRVQFF. As DNA, the CDR3 is TGTGCCAGCAGCTTAGATATCTCCAGGGTCCAGTTCTTC.

The chain employs TRBV5-1 and TRBJ2-2; 9 bases line up with TRBD1. The length of the CDR3 is 15 residues. Germline-derived CDR1 and CDR2 are SGHRS and YFSETQ. The V segment lost 5 bases and the J segment 5 bases; nucleotides outside the gene matches: 7. The DNA for the CDR3 is TGCGCCAGCAGAGGAGGGACAGGGTGGACCGGGGAGCTGTTTTTT. Amino acid sequence: CASRGGTGWTGELFF.